The 10 T cell receptor beta chains reported below all come from one sample, sequenced in a study of T cells in Graves' hyperthyroidism and ophthalmopathy. What was amplified from RNA transcripts were TCR beta CDR3 regions. First-round RT-PCR with HTBI primers amplified the TCR CDR3 region. TCRdb fed the multiplex PCR reads into MiXCR, producing one record per CDR3 protein. This repertoire shows 500,000 to 750,000 distinct CDR3 sequences, 35% to 55% found once; its top ten account for 7.5% to 8.5%. The sample comprised peripheral blood or thyroid tissue (not recorded which). The source of these receptors is a woman aged 18-30 years with Graves' hyperthyroidism.

This clonotype was recorded once. The chain links TRBV7-2 to TRBJ2-7; D call uncertain. The CDR3 has 16 residues. V gave up 1 base and J gave up 3 bases, with 16 bases separating them. The germline V gene encodes CDR1 SGHTA and CDR2 FQGNSA. DNA of the CDR3: TGTGCCAGCAGCTTAGGAGGCCCCATCCATGGCTACGAGCAGTACTTC. As protein: CASSLGGPIHGYEQYF.

The V call is TRBV10-3, the J call TRBJ1-1, with D uncertain. There are 13 residues in the CDR3. With 6 bases removed from V and 3 bases from J, the gap between germline ends came to 11 bases. The germline CDR1 and CDR2 sequences are ENHRY and SYGVKD. DNA of the CDR3: TGTGCCATCAGCCAACTGGGAGACACTGAAGCTTTCTTT. Translating it yields CAISQLGDTEAFF.

This clonotype was counted between two and nine times. The chain carries TRBV12-3 or TRBV12-4 and TRBJ2-5; 9 bases agree with TRBD2. Trimming removed 1 base from V and 0 bases from J; junction bases left unmatched: 6. CDR3 size: 17 residues. The CDR3 spells CASSLVGGLADQETQYF. CDR3 nucleotides: TGTGCCAGCAGTTTAGTAGGGGGACTAGCAGACCAAGAGACCCAGTACTTC.

This clonotype has at least ten counts. The chain couples TRBV4-1 to TRBJ2-5, with 9 bases identical to TRBD1. CDR3 length equals 17 residues. Trimming removed 1 base from V and 2 bases from J; junction bases left unmatched: 8. Per the germline V gene, CDR1 is MGHRA and CDR2 is YSYEKL. The CDR3 is CASSQGQAGQGQETQYF. The DNA for the CDR3 is TGCGCCAGCAGCCAAGGCCAAGCAGGACAGGGGCAAGAGACCCAGTACTTC.

The rearrangement uses TRBV7-2 and TRBJ2-7; TRBD2 is a possible D gene (6 bases). The V end lost 5 bases, the J end lost 5 bases, and 10 bases lay between the germline ends. Looked up from germline, CDR1 is SGHTA and CDR2 is FQGNSA. The CDR3 runs to 12 residues. CDR3 bases: TGTGCCAGCAGCCTTTGGGGGGACGAGCAGTACTTC. This codes for CASSLWGDEQYF.

About this clonotype: A read error is possible here, since a much larger clone lies one base away. The chain uses TRBV6-1 and TRBJ1-1; 8 positions agree with TRBD1. The CDR3 has 14 amino acids. Looked up from germline, CDR1 is MNHNS and CDR2 is SASEGT. CDR3 DNA sequence: TGTGCCAGCAGTCCAGACAGGGGTCTAGCTGAAGCTTCCTTT. Translated: CASSPDRGLAEASF.

The sample holds many counts of this clonotype. The CDR3 spells CATRLGQQVTNYGYTF. CDR3 bases: TGTGCCACACGGCTCGGACAGCAAGTGACAAATTATGGCTACACCTTC. The V and J genes are TRBV19 and TRBJ1-2; maybe TRBD1 (6 bases). Trimming cost V 10 bases and J 5 bases, with 26 bases left between them. The CDR3 spans 16 residues. Germline CDR1 reads LNHDA; CDR2 reads SQIVND (reference sequence).

The chain combines TRBV7-9 with TRBJ1-5; 12 bases align to TRBD1. CDR1 is SEHNR and CDR2 is FQNEAQ in the germline V gene (reference sequence). The trim removed 5 bases at V and 3 bases at J, leaving 14 bases unmatched. This CDR3 is 19 amino acids long. CDR3 in amino acids: CASSPGTGGAGGVNQPQHF. In DNA, the CDR3 is TGTGCCAGCAGCCCTGGGACAGGGGGCGCAGGTGGAGTCAATCAGCCCCAGCATTTT.

In DNA, the CDR3 is TGTGCCACCAGCCTCGTAGACGGCCGAGCTAACTATGGCTACACCTTC. It is translated as CATSLVDGRANYGYTF. J is TRBJ1-2 and V is TRBV15, with D hard to call. CDR1 is LNHNV, CDR2 YYDKDF, per germline (reference sequence). This CDR3 comprises 16 residues. Trimming removed 5 bases at V and 0 bases at J, with 16 bases between.

This clonotype was seen ten or more times. The rearrangement joins TRBV2 to TRBJ1-4, with D tentatively TRBD1 (6 bases). The CDR3 contains 14 residues. Germline CDR1 and CDR2: SNHLY and FYNNEI. With 1 base removed from V and 8 bases from J, the gap between germline ends came to 11 bases. The CDR3 is CASSEVLRGEKLFF. CDR3 coding DNA: TGTGCCAGCAGTGAAGTGTTAAGGGGGGAAAAACTGTTTTTT.